This is a list of T cell receptor beta chains from one sample in a study of OX40 agonist ivuxolimab in advanced cancers. Libraries were prepared by immunoSEQ multiplex PCR; TCRdb keeps only in-frame clonotypes and omits some of them. The table shows about 71,000 clones, with over 90% occurring only once. The source material was CD4+ or CD8+ T cells sorted from blood, sampled in a trial of the OX40 agonist ivuxolimab. The origin of the receptors is an adult with an advanced solid tumor such as melanoma, head and neck, liver or kidney cancer. Each CDR3 is given with its conserved first and last residue. A D gene is named only where the DNA matches it firmly. A clone size is listed for some rows: how often the clone was seen (once, few, many), or a class if it is expanded.

size: NA; D: TRBD2; J: TRBJ2-1; V: TRBV6-5; CDR3: CASSSSGLYNEQFF; DNA: TGTGCCAGCAGCTCTAGCGGGCTTTACAATGAGCAGTTCTTC
size: NA; D: NA; J: TRBJ2-6; V: TRBV6-6; CDR3: CATLSGANVLTF; DNA: TGTGCCACACTGTCTGGGGCCAACGTCCTGACTTTC
size: NA; D: NA; J: TRBJ2-3; V: TRBV10-3; CDR3: CAISDLVSPTDTQYF; DNA: TGTGCCATCAGTGACCTAGTAAGCCCCACAGATACGCAGTATTTT
size: NA; D: NA; J: TRBJ2-1; V: TRBV30; CDR3: CAWSTYNNEQFF; DNA: TGTGCCTGGAGTACTTATAACAATGAGCAGTTCTTC
size: NA; D: NA; J: TRBJ1-1; V: TRBV7-9; CDR3: CASSLAGGGRAFF; DNA: TGTGCCAGCAGCTTAGCAGGGGGAGGAAGAGCTTTCTTT
size: NA; D: NA; J: TRBJ1-6; V: TRBV2; CDR3: CASVSPTGLNSPLHF; DNA: TGTGCCAGCGTGAGCCCGACTGGACTAAATTCACCCCTCCACTTT
size: NA; D: NA; J: TRBJ2-7; V: TRBV4-3; CDR3: CASSQEGSHSYEQYF; DNA: TGCGCCAGCAGCCAAGAAGGCAGTCACTCCTACGAGCAGTACTTC
size: NA; D: NA; J: TRBJ1-5; V: TRBV13; CDR3: CASSLGPDQPQHF; DNA: TGTGCCAGCAGCTTAGGACCCGATCAGCCCCAGCATTTT
size: few; D: TRBD1; J: TRBJ1-2; V: TRBV6-5; CDR3: CASSYGRGRHNYGYTF; DNA: TGTGCCAGCAGTTACGGCAGGGGGCGTCATAACTATGGCTACACCTTC
size: medium-sized; D: TRBD2; J: TRBJ2-4; V: TRBV25-1; CDR3: CASSLGGNIQYF; DNA: TGTGCCAGCAGCCTCGGGGGGAACATTCAGTACTTC
size: NA; D: TRBD1; J: TRBJ1-4; V: TRBV5-1; CDR3: CASSLVRDRARPTVREKLFF; DNA: TGCGCCAGCAGCTTGGTAAGGGACAGGGCCAGACCGACGGTCAGGGAAAAACTGTTTTTT
size: NA; D: TRBD1; J: TRBJ2-1; V: TRBV27; CDR3: CASKGDREDNEQFF; DNA: TGTGCCAGCAAAGGGGACAGGGAGGACAATGAGCAGTTCTTC
size: NA; D: TRBD1; J: TRBJ1-1; V: TRBV19; CDR3: CASSTEDRGYTEAFF; DNA: TGTGCCAGTAGTACCGAGGACAGGGGCTACACTGAAGCTTTCTTT
size: once; D: NA; J: TRBJ2-3; V: TRBV11-2; CDR3: CASSGRTEQGADTQYF; DNA: TGTGCCAGCAGCGGTCGAACTGAACAGGGAGCAGATACGCAGTATTTT
size: NA; D: TRBD2; J: TRBJ2-7; V: TRBV14; CDR3: CASSHLTGLAGSEQYF; DNA: TGTGCCAGCAGCCACCTTACGGGACTAGCGGGGAGCGAGCAGTACTTC
size: NA; D: NA; J: TRBJ1-5; V: TRBV5-6; CDR3: CASSFRQANGQPQHF; DNA: TGTGCCAGCAGCTTTCGCCAGGCTAACGGGCAGCCCCAGCATTTT
size: NA; D: NA; J: TRBJ2-7; V: TRBV10-3; CDR3: CAISDSLTYEQYF; DNA: TGTGCCATCAGTGACTCCCTGACCTACGAGCAGTACTTC
size: NA; D: NA; J: TRBJ2-3; V: TRBV9; CDR3: CASSVDARGQFTDTQYF; DNA: TGTGCCAGCAGCGTAGATGCCCGGGGACAATTCACAGATACGCAGTATTTT
size: NA; D: NA; J: TRBJ2-3; V: TRBV13; CDR3: CASSPPGGQPPDTQYF; DNA: TGTGCCAGCAGCCCCCCCGGGGGCCAGCCCCCAGATACGCAGTATTTT
size: NA; D: TRBD1; J: TRBJ2-1; V: TRBV29-1; CDR3: CSVVGQGIDEQFF; DNA: TGCAGCGTTGTGGGACAGGGGATTGATGAGCAGTTCTTC
size: NA; D: NA; J: TRBJ1-3; V: TRBV6-5; CDR3: CASSYSMGNSRNTIYF; DNA: TGTGCCAGCAGTTACTCGATGGGCAACTCTCGAAACACCATATATTTT
size: NA; D: TRBD2; J: TRBJ2-1; V: TRBV7-7; CDR3: CASSSGTRDEQFF; DNA: TGTGCTAGCAGCTCCGGGACTAGGGATGAGCAGTTCTTC
size: NA; D: NA; J: TRBJ1-2; V: TRBV4-1; CDR3: CASSQDDDRHGYTF; DNA: TGCGCCAGCAGCCAAGATGACGACAGGCATGGCTACACCTTC